The rows below give T cell receptor beta chains drawn from one sample of a study of metastatic and nonmetastatic thyroid tumors. With MiXCR, TCRdb called clones anew from the PCR reads. The sample consists of about 93,000 clones, approximately 12% of them appearing once. What was sequenced was blood. These receptors were collected from a female donor with papillary thyroid cancer or a benign thyroid nodule (not recorded which). Some clones in this sample may be carry-over from other donors' samples. The CDR3 runs from the conserved cysteine through the conserved F or W. D genes are given only for firm matches. For some rows the clone size is stated as once, few or many, or as a class when expanded; others skip it.

j_call v_call clone_size d_call cdr3_aa cdr3_nt
TRBJ1-4 TRBV20-1 many TRBD1 CSAFLGTGNIVSTNEKLFF TGCAGTGCTTTCTTAGGGACAGGGAATATTGTTTCAACTAATGAAAAACTGTTTTTT
TRBJ1-3 TRBV6-1 many - CASSEDGGGSGNTIYF TGTGCCAGCAGTGAAGATGGCGGAGGCTCTGGAAACACCATATATTTT
TRBJ2-1 TRBV25-1 many TRBD1 CASGTTGQAYEQFF TGTGCCAGTGGGACCACTGGACAGGCCTATGAGCAGTTCTTC
TRBJ2-2 TRBV4-1 many TRBD2 CASSYQIPGLAGAGGELFF TGCGCCAGCAGTTACCAAATACCGGGACTAGCGGGAGCTGGCGGGGAGCTGTTTTTT
TRBJ2-1 TRBV28 many TRBD2 CASSTSGVGNEQFF TGTGCCAGCAGTACAAGCGGGGTGGGAAATGAGCAGTTCTTC
TRBJ2-1 TRBV7-9 many - CASSFKAQRGNEQFF TGTGCCAGCAGCTTCAAAGCGCAGAGGGGGAATGAGCAGTTCTTC
TRBJ2-7 TRBV28 many - CASSRTAHSYEQYF TGTGCCAGCAGTCGTACGGCACACTCCTACGAGCAGTACTTC
TRBJ2-5 TRBV20-1 many - CSARDSQTSVRETQYF TGCAGTGCTAGAGATTCACAGACGTCTGTGCGAGAGACCCAGTACTTC
TRBJ2-5 TRBV5-1 many - CASSLAGNSQETQYF TGCGCCAGCAGCTTGGCCGGGAACAGTCAAGAGACCCAGTACTTC
TRBJ2-7 TRBV2 many TRBD2 CASSVSSGSYEQYF TGTGCCAGCAGTGTGTCTAGCGGGAGCTACGAGCAGTACTTC
TRBJ1-5 TRBV27 - - CASSLWPENQPQHF TGTGCCAGCAGTTTATGGCCCGAGAATCAGCCCCAGCATTTT
TRBJ2-7 TRBV3-1 many - CASSQAEGTTYEQYF TGTGCCAGCAGCCAAGCGGAAGGGACAACCTACGAGCAGTACTTC
TRBJ1-2 TRBV19 - - CASSSDGFNYGYTF TGTGCCAGTAGTTCGGACGGGTTTAACTATGGCTACACCTTC
TRBJ2-2 TRBV30 many TRBD1 CAWGTGGTGELFF TGTGCCTGGGGGACAGGGGGGACCGGGGAGCTGTTTTTT
TRBJ2-1 TRBV27 many - CASSLGRYNEQFF TGTGCCAGCAGTTTAGGGCGGTACAATGAGCAGTTCTTC
TRBJ2-7 TRBV20-1 - TRBD1 CSASPPRTGLDEQYF TGCAGTGCTAGCCCGCCCCGGACAGGGTTAGACGAGCAGTACTTC
TRBJ2-2 TRBV6-1 - - CASSLLPGTMGGGDLFF TGTGCCAGCAGTCTTCTCCCCGGGACAATGGGTGGAGGGGATCTGTTTTTT